These T cell receptor beta chains were read from a single sample in a study of OX40 agonist ivuxolimab in advanced cancers. Clones were read by immunoSEQ multiplex PCR, and TCRdb kept only the in-frame ones, dropping some. The data hold about 61,000 clones, with over 80% observed a single time. The specimen was CD4+ or CD8+ T cells sorted from blood, collected in a trial of the OX40 agonist ivuxolimab. These receptors were obtained from an adult with an advanced solid tumor such as melanoma, head and neck, liver or kidney cancer. CDR3s include the opening cysteine and the closing phenylalanine or tryptophan. The D gene is left open where the match is weak. Clone size is given for some rows only: seen once, a few or many times, or a class if the clone is expanded.

clone size: -
D gene: -
V gene: TRBV9
J gene: TRBJ2-2
CDR3 protein: CASSVAQVRGTGELFF
CDR3 DNA: TGTGCCAGCAGCGTAGCTCAGGTTCGGGGCACCGGGGAGCTGTTTTTT

clone size: -
D gene: -
V gene: TRBV28
J gene: TRBJ2-7
CDR3 protein: CASSLGEQYF
CDR3 DNA: TGTGCCAGCAGTTTGGGCGAGCAGTACTTC

clone size: -
D gene: -
V gene: TRBV4-3
J gene: TRBJ1-2
CDR3 protein: CASSQAEGFLGYTF
CDR3 DNA: TGCGCCAGCAGCCAAGCAGAGGGGTTTCTAGGCTACACCTTC

clone size: -
D gene: TRBD2
V gene: TRBV7-6
J gene: TRBJ2-7
CDR3 protein: CASSLVSGGADEQYF
CDR3 DNA: TGTGCCAGCAGCTTAGTAAGCGGGGGGGCCGACGAGCAGTACTTC

clone size: -
D gene: -
V gene: TRBV28
J gene: TRBJ1-3
CDR3 protein: CASSLGSGNTIYF
CDR3 DNA: TGTGCCAGCAGTTTAGGTTCAGGAAACACCATATATTTT

clone size: -
D gene: -
V gene: TRBV9
J gene: TRBJ2-7
CDR3 protein: CASSVGDGTYEQYF
CDR3 DNA: TGTGCCAGCAGCGTAGGTGACGGGACCTACGAGCAGTACTTC

clone size: -
D gene: -
V gene: TRBV13
J gene: TRBJ1-3
CDR3 protein: CASSLMSSGNTIYF
CDR3 DNA: TGTGCCAGCAGCCTAATGAGCTCTGGAAACACCATATATTTT

clone size: -
D gene: TRBD1
V gene: TRBV27
J gene: TRBJ1-2
CDR3 protein: CASSLSPGTANYGYTF
CDR3 DNA: TGTGCCAGCAGTTTATCTCCTGGGACAGCTAACTATGGCTACACCTTC

clone size: once
D gene: -
V gene: TRBV28
J gene: TRBJ1-3
CDR3 protein: CASSLYSPRQFVNTIYF
CDR3 DNA: TGTGCCAGCAGTTTATACTCCCCTCGACAGTTCGTAAACACCATATATTTT

clone size: -
D gene: TRBD1
V gene: TRBV4-3
J gene: TRBJ1-2
CDR3 protein: CASSQEGTGPYYGYTF
CDR3 DNA: TGCGCCAGCAGCCAAGAAGGGACAGGCCCCTACTATGGCTACACCTTC

clone size: -
D gene: -
V gene: TRBV7-9
J gene: TRBJ2-5
CDR3 protein: CASSSQETQYF
CDR3 DNA: TGTGCCAGCAGCAGCCAAGAGACCCAGTACTTC

clone size: -
D gene: -
V gene: TRBV4-3
J gene: TRBJ1-5
CDR3 protein: CASSQVSGAGQPQHF
CDR3 DNA: TGCGCCAGCAGCCAGGTCTCAGGGGCTGGCCAGCCCCAGCATTTT